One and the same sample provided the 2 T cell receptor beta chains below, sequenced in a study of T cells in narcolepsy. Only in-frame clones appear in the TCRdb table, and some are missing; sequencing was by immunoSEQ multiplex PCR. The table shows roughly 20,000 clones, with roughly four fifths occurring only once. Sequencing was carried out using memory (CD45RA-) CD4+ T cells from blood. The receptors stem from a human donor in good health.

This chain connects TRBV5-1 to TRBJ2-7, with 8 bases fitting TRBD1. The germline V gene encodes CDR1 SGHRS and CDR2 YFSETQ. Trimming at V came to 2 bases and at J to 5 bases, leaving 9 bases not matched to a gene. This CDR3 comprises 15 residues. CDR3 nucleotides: TGCGCCAGCAGCTTCACCCCCGGACAGGGTAACGAGCAGTACTTC. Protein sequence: CASSFTPGQGNEQYF.

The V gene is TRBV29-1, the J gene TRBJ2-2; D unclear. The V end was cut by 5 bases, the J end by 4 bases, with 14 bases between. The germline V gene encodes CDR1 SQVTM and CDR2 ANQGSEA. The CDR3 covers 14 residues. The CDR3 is CSVSAVVPTGELFF. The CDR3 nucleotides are TGCAGCGTTAGCGCCGTAGTACCCACCGGGGAGCTGTTTTTT.